The 8 T cell receptor beta chains given below trace back to one sample, sequenced in a study of identical twins. TCRdb processed the 5' RACE reads anew with MiXCR; each CDR3 protein has one entry. The data show about 890,000 distinct CDR3 sequences, approximately 13% seen once. These data were also filed under a second study, of yellow fever vaccine responses in identical twins.

Sequencing was carried out using PBMCs. The receptors derive from a woman aged 18 to 35 in good health.

A few counts support this clonotype. The genes are TRBV6-5 and TRBJ2-2; D gene uncertain. This CDR3 has 16 residues. Trimming stripped 1 base from V and 5 bases from J, with 14 bases between. Germline CDR1 is MNHEY and CDR2 is SVGAGI. The CDR3 bases are TGTGCCAGCAGTTACTTTGCAGCCAGCCCAACCGGGGAGCTGTTTTTT. Its translation is CASSYFAASPTGELFF.

This clonotype was detected only a few times. The chain is built from TRBV29-1 and TRBJ2-2, with a tentative D call TRBD1 (6 bases). The V end was cut by 5 bases, the J end by 6 bases, with 16 bases between. This CDR3 has 14 residues. Germline V gene lookup returns CDR1 SQVTM and CDR2 ANQGSEA. CDR3 sequence: CSVSEQGRSGELFF. CDR3 nucleotide sequence: TGCAGCGTTAGCGAACAGGGAAGGTCCGGGGAGCTGTTTTTT.

The gene calls are TRBV20-1 and TRBJ2-4, with 7 bases matching TRBD2. The junction had 14 bases not matched to a gene; V was cut back by 8 bases and J by 7 bases. Germline V CDR1 and CDR2: DFQATT, SNEGSKA (reference sequence). CDR3 length: 14 amino acids. CDR3 nucleotide sequence: TGCAGTACTCGACTAGCCCCTCCCGGTAACATTCAGTACTTC. This translates into CSTRLAPPGNIQYF.

The gene calls are TRBV6-5 and TRBJ2-2; D possibly corresponds to TRBD2 (5 bases). This CDR3 region has 15 residues. Germline values: CDR1 MNHEY, CDR2 SVGAGI. V lost 5 bases and J 3 bases, leaving 13 bases between the germline ends. The CDR3 loop reads CASSHRRGYTGELFF. CDR3 DNA sequence: TGTGCCAGCAGTCATCGACGGGGTTACACCGGGGAGCTGTTTTTT.

This clonotype was observed many times. The J gene is TRBJ1-1, the V gene TRBV6-1, with TRBD1 as a possible D gene (6 bases). V lost 6 bases to trimming and J lost 2 bases, with 13 bases between them. Germline-derived CDR1 and CDR2 are MNHNS and SASEGT. This CDR3 has 14 amino acids. The CDR3 is CASRPGQINTEAFF. CDR3 in DNA: TGTGCCAGCAGACCCGGACAGATAAACACTGAAGCTTTCTTT.

This clonotype was picked up many times. The chain links TRBV14 to TRBJ2-1; D call uncertain. Trimming left V 0 bases short and J 6 bases short, with 6 bases between. Germline loops: CDR1 SGHDN, CDR2 FVKESK. This CDR3 has 13 amino acids. The CDR3 DNA reads TGTGCCAGCAGCCAAGATATGCGCAATGAGCAGTTCTTC. Residues: CASSQDMRNEQFF.

In its sample, this clonotype was seen many times. This chain connects TRBV2 to TRBJ2-7; 7 bases agree with TRBD1. This CDR3 spans 12 amino acids. The junction had 2 bases not matched to a gene; V was cut back by 6 bases and J by 3 bases. Germline V gene lookup returns CDR1 SNHLY and CDR2 FYNNEI. The CDR3 spells CASRGQRYEQYF. CDR3 nucleotide sequence: TGTGCCAGCAGGGGACAGCGCTACGAGCAGTACTTC. The full variable domain, its missing parts supplied by reference TRBV2 and TRBJ2-7, is EPEVTQTPSHQVTQMGQEVILRCVPISNHLYFYWYRQILGQKVEFLVSFYNNEISEKSEIFDDQFSVERPDGSNFTLKIRSTKLEDSAMYFCASRGQRYEQYFGPGTRLTVT.

This clonotype was seen more than once but under ten times. The chain has TRBV29-1 and TRBJ2-7; 11 nucleotides agree with TRBD1. This CDR3 is 15 amino acids long. CDR1 SQVTM and CDR2 ANQGSEA come from the germline V gene. V dropped 0 bases and J dropped 6; count of bases not matched to a gene: 7. The CDR3 here is CSVEEAGQGAFEQYF. The CDR3 DNA sequence: TGCAGCGTTGAAGAGGCTGGACAGGGGGCTTTCGAGCAGTACTTC.